These T cell receptor beta chains were read from a single sample in a study of blood T cell repertoires in COVID-19. Assay used: immunoSEQ multiplex PCR; TCRdb lists only in-frame clones, some missing. The table has some 14,000 clones, around 90% seen once; the top ten hold under 2.5%. Input material: peripheral blood. These receptors were taken from a woman between 70 and 85 years old in a cohort sampled during active or convalescent COVID-19. Each CDR3 is given without its conserved first and last residue. Expanded clones are given a class, and other clones once, few, many or no size at all.

J gene,V gene,clone size,CDR3 protein
TRBJ2-7,TRBV18,-,ASSLYSGGGDEQY
TRBJ2-3,TRBV3-1/TRBV3-2,-,ASSLAPGGYTQY
TRBJ2-4,TRBV7-2,-,ASSPSGFIQY
TRBJ1-1,TRBV4-3,-,ASSQSRGASTEAF
TRBJ1-2,TRBV10-3,-,AIRRDRELKT
TRBJ2-1,TRBV10-3,-,AISESRAGGPGEQF
TRBJ1-1,TRBV4-1,-,ASSLTSQDREDTEAF
TRBJ1-1,TRBV19,-,ASSATGRGTEAF
TRBJ2-2,TRBV7-2,-,ASSRWATGELF
TRBJ2-7,TRBV28,-,ASSGQYEQY
TRBJ2-7,TRBV3-1/TRBV3-2,-,ASSRRFAYEQY
TRBJ1-2,TRBV7-8,once,ASSYSSGGVALGNYGYT
TRBJ2-4,TRBV12-3/TRBV12-4,-,ASSRGENIQY
TRBJ1-6,TRBV2,few,ASSGVTGASPLH
TRBJ2-5,TRBV6-6,-,ASRGSGGRQETQY
TRBJ2-5,TRBV5-1,-,ASSPRGTVGGGTQY
TRBJ1-5,TRBV19,-,ASSIWGGVQPQH
TRBJ2-3,TRBV16,-,ASSPRGGTADTQY
TRBJ2-5,TRBV6-2/TRBV6-3,-,ASSPAGTGIETQY
TRBJ1-1,TRBV12-3/TRBV12-4,-,ASSPWNTEAF
TRBJ2-3,TRBV5-1,-,ASSPGQPLDTQY
TRBJ2-5,TRBV19,-,ASSIGTTGTGVQETQY
TRBJ1-2,TRBV27,-,ASSPRTGVGYT
TRBJ1-1,TRBV19,-,ATTTGGSLMNTEAF
TRBJ1-1,TRBV5-4,-,ASSARDRGPTEAF
TRBJ1-1,TRBV6-5,-,ASSYSYRVATEAF
TRBJ1-4,TRBV7-9,-,ASSLGRNGEKLF
TRBJ1-2,TRBV18,-,ASSPGQGGYGYT
TRBJ1-1,TRBV9,-,ASSDNQGRNTEAF
TRBJ1-2,TRBV6-5,-,ASSYGVGGDDYGYT
TRBJ1-1,TRBV24-1,-,AVKQGSGNTEAF
TRBJ1-3,TRBV28,-,ASSPPGVGGNTIY
TRBJ1-4,TRBV4-1,once,ASSQDPTSNEKLF
TRBJ2-1,TRBV20-1,once,SASDQGMVNEQF
TRBJ1-3,TRBV6-5,-,ASSYGLSGNTIY
TRBJ2-3,TRBV9,-,ASSVQPAGGQTADTQY
TRBJ2-7,TRBV24-1,-,ATSDSVSYEQY
TRBJ2-3,TRBV7-9,-,ASSGPLAGGPFPDTQY
TRBJ2-7,TRBV19,-,ASSPDRLSSYEQY
TRBJ2-3,TRBV6-6,-,ASSQIDRAPLDTQY
TRBJ2-5,TRBV28,-,ASSGTGPEETQY
TRBJ2-5,TRBV27,-,ASTAGHRGETQY
TRBJ2-5,TRBV19,-,ASSTASSGGPQETQY
TRBJ1-5,TRBV5-6,-,ASSFRGNQPQH
TRBJ2-1,TRBV27,-,ASSLFQGNYNEQF
TRBJ2-2,TRBV9,once,ASSVQSNTGELF
TRBJ2-7,TRBV28,-,ASSPQLTYEQY
TRBJ2-7,TRBV19,-,ASSMPGTVLTYEQY
TRBJ1-6,TRBV5-1,-,ASSLASGASYNSPLH
TRBJ2-5,TRBV11-2,-,ASSSPAGSPGPRETQY
TRBJ1-1,TRBV5-1,-,ASSLEPAGGSTEAF
TRBJ2-7,TRBV7-2,-,ASSLGWSKPYEQY
TRBJ2-7,TRBV18,-,ASSPGDRAREQY
TRBJ1-2,TRBV28,-,ASSFTGLGSGYT